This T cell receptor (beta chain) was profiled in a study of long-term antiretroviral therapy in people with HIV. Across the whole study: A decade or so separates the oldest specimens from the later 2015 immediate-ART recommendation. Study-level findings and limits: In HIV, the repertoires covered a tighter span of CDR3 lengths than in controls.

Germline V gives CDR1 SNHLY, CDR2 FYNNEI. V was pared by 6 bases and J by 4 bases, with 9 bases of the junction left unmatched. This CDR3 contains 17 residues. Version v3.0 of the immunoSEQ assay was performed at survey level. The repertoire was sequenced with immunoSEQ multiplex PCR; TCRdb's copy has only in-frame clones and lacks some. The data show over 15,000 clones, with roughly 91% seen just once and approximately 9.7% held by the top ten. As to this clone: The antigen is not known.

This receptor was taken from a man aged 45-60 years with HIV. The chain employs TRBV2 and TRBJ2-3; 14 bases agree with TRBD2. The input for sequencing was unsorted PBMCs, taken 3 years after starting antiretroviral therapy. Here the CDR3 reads CASSPTPTSGGADTQYF. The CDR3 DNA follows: TGTGCCAGCAGCCCTACCCCGACTAGCGGGGGGGCAGATACGCAGTATTTT.